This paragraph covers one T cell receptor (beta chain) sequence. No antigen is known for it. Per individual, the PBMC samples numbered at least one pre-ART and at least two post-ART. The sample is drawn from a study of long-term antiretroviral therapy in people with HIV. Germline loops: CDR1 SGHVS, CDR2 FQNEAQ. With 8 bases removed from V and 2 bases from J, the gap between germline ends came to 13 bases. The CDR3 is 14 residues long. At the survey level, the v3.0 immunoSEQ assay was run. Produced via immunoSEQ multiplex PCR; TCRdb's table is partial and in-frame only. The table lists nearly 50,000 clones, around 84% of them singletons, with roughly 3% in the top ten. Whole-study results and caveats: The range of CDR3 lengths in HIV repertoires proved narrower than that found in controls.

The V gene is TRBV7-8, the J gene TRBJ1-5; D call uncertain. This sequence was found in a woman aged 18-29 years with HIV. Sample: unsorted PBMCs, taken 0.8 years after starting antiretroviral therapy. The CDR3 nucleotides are TGTGCCAGCCAGATCGCTAGTGGCAATCAGCCCCAGCATTTT. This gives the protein CASQIASGNQPQHF.